The 17 T cell receptor beta chains given below trace back to one sample, sequenced in a study of OX40 agonist ivuxolimab in advanced cancers. The protocol was immunoSEQ multiplex PCR, while the TCRdb copy is restricted to in-frame clones and leaves out a portion. The sample has about 13,000 clones, roughly two thirds seen once; the top ten hold roughly 29%. The material sequenced was CD4+ or CD8+ T cells sorted from blood, taken in a trial of the OX40 agonist ivuxolimab. These receptors all stem from an adult with an advanced solid tumor such as melanoma, head and neck, liver or kidney cancer.

The rearrangement links TRBV7-4 to TRBJ1-2, with D hard to call. The CDR3 covers 12 residues. Trimming stripped 6 bases from V and 8 bases from J, with 13 bases between. Per the germline V gene, CDR1 is SGHVT and CDR2 is SQSDAQ. The CDR3 here is CASSSATLGYTF. The CDR3 DNA reads TGTGCCAGCAGTTCGGCCACGTTAGGCTACACCTTC.

This clone was detected a few times. The chain couples TRBV7-6 to TRBJ2-7; TRBD1 matches at 8 bases. Per germline, CDR1 SGHVS and CDR2 FNYEAQ. The CDR3 has 14 amino acids. Unmatched junction bases numbered 6, after V lost 5 bases and J lost 3 bases. The DNA for the CDR3 is TGTGCCAGCAGCCCTCGGACAGGGAGCTACGAGCAGTACTTC. This translates into CASSPRTGSYEQYF.

The chain links TRBV4-3 to TRBJ2-3; 12 bases are shared with TRBD2. Looked up from germline, CDR1 is LGHNA and CDR2 is YSLEER. With V trimmed by 0 bases and J by 7 bases, 11 bases remained unmatched. CDR3 length equals 18 residues. The CDR3 loop is CASSQDSRTSGARNTQYF. The DNA for the CDR3 is TGCGCCAGCAGCCAAGATAGCCGGACTAGCGGGGCTCGGAATACGCAGTATTTT.

Only a few counts were recorded for this clone. The gene calls are TRBV5-1 and TRBJ1-4, with D tentatively TRBD1 (5 bases). This CDR3 spans 16 amino acids. With 2 bases removed from V and 4 bases from J, the gap between germline ends came to 15 bases. In germline, CDR1 is SGHRS, CDR2 YFSETQ. The CDR3 loop is CASSFGQGGRNEKLFF. The DNA of the CDR3 is TGCGCCAGCAGCTTCGGTCAGGGAGGCCGTAATGAAAAACTGTTTTTT.

This sequence joins TRBV27 and TRBJ2-1, with 11 bases that match TRBD2. The CDR3 is 15 amino acids. V shed 3 bases, J shed 6 bases, and the junction held 4 bases outside the gene matches. Germline-derived CDR1 and CDR2 are MNHEY and SMNVEV (reference sequence). The CDR3 DNA is TGTGCCAGCAGTTTCATAGCGGGAGGGCCCAATGAGCAGTTCTTC. This codes for CASSFIAGGPNEQFF.

J is TRBJ2-7 and V is TRBV5-6, with D maybe TRBD2 (5 bases). CDR3 length: 14 residues. V was cut by 3 bases and J by 6 bases, with 16 bases left in between. The germline V gene encodes CDR1 SGHDT and CDR2 YYEEEE. The CDR3: CASSSGGRGTEQYF. CDR3 sequence (DNA): TGTGCCAGCAGCTCCGGCGGACGGGGAACCGAGCAGTACTTC.

The CDR3 DNA sequence: TGTGCCAGCAGTTCCCCTTTCGAGCAGTACTTC. It encodes CASSSPFEQYF. The V gene is TRBV28, the J gene TRBJ2-7; D gene unclear. The germline V gene has CDR1 MDHEN and CDR2 SYDVKM. The CDR3 covers 11 residues. The V end was cut by 4 bases, the J end by 6 bases, with 7 bases between.

The V gene is TRBV27, the J gene TRBJ2-1; 7 bases map to TRBD1. The germline CDR1 and CDR2 sequences are MNHEY and SMNVEV (reference sequence). The CDR3 length is 13 residues. The V segment lost 5 bases and the J segment 6 bases; nucleotides outside the gene matches: 4. CDR3 residues: CASSPWDSNEQFF. DNA of the CDR3: TGTGCCAGCAGTCCCTGGGACAGCAATGAGCAGTTCTTC.

Judged by abundance, this clone is medium-sized. The V and J genes are TRBV6-5 and TRBJ2-7, with TRBD2 identical over 10 bases. The CDR3 covers 14 residues. Germline V gene lookup returns CDR1 MNHEY and CDR2 SVGAGI. J gave up 2 bases and V 8 bases, and 6 bases lay outside the gene matches. The CDR3 DNA follows: TGTGCCAGCGAACCAGCGGGGGGGCCCTACGAGCAGTACTTC. This codes for CASEPAGGPYEQYF.

This chain connects TRBV19 to TRBJ2-7, with 8 bases identical to TRBD1. The CDR3 sequence is 15 residues long. Germline values: CDR1 LNHDA, CDR2 SQIVND (reference sequence). J lost 0 bases, V lost 5 bases, and 6 bases had no gene match. CDR3 in amino acids: CASSPTGASSYEQYF. CDR3 DNA sequence: TGTGCCAGTAGTCCGACAGGGGCGAGCTCCTACGAGCAGTACTTC.

The CDR3 sequence: CASSPPGSYNEQFF. CDR3 sequence (DNA): TGTGCCAGCAGCCCTCCTGGGTCCTACAATGAGCAGTTCTTC. The chain has TRBV9 and TRBJ2-1; the D is unclear. CDR1 and CDR2 from the germline V gene are SGDLS and YYNGEE. This CDR3 is built from 14 residues. V was clipped by 4 bases and J by 1 base, with 9 bases between them.

The chain combines TRBV13 with TRBJ2-7; D is uncertain. This CDR3 is built from 12 residues. Germline CDR1 is PRHDT and CDR2 is FYEKMQ (reference sequence). V dropped 2 bases and J dropped 6 bases, with 8 bases sitting between them. CDR3 coding DNA: TGTGCCAGCAGCTTATCACCCGGCGAGCAGTACTTC. It encodes CASSLSPGEQYF.

V is TRBV5-4 and J is TRBJ2-7; maybe TRBD2 (6 bases). CDR1 SGHNT and CDR2 YYREEE come from the germline V gene (reference sequence). The CDR3 is 14 amino acids. The V end was cut by 2 bases, the J end by 5 bases, with 14 bases between. The CDR3: CASSFGGRTHEQYF. The CDR3 region has the DNA TGTGCCAGCAGCTTTGGGGGGAGGACCCACGAGCAGTACTTC.

The chain couples TRBV28 to TRBJ1-2, with D possibly TRBD1 on 6 matching bases. Trimming took off 2 bases at V and 1 base at J, with 14 bases between the two ends. CDR3 size: 16 residues. Per the germline V gene, CDR1 is MDHEN and CDR2 is SYDVKM. The CDR3 loop is CASSLAPGHLNYGYTF. The CDR3 DNA follows: TGTGCCAGCAGTTTAGCTCCGGGACACCTTAACTATGGCTACACCTTC.

This chain joins TRBV10-3 and TRBJ2-7, with D unclear. This CDR3 has 11 residues. The V end lost 6 bases, the J end lost 0 bases, and 3 bases lay between the germline ends. In germline, CDR1 is ENHRY, CDR2 SYGVKD. The CDR3: CAIRGSYEQYF. For the CDR3, the DNA is TGTGCCATCAGGGGCTCCTACGAGCAGTACTTC.

The chain recombines TRBV6-5 with TRBJ2-2; D gene ambiguous. The CDR3 sequence is 15 residues long. V shed 2 bases and J shed 4 bases, with 11 bases lying between them. CDR1 is MNHEY, CDR2 SVGAGI, per germline. The DNA for the CDR3 is TGTGCCAGCAGTTACACTCCTTCGGGCACCGGGGAGCTGTTTTTT. Amino acids: CASSYTPSGTGELFF.

The V and J genes are TRBV10-3 and TRBJ2-1, with D perhaps TRBD1 or TRBD2 (5 bases each). This CDR3 region has 15 residues. The V gene lost 6 bases and the J gene lost 4 bases, with 16 bases spanning the gap. Germline values: CDR1 ENHRY, CDR2 SYGVKD. The CDR3 spells CAISPGTGSYNEQFF. DNA of the CDR3: TGTGCCATCAGCCCCGGGACGGGATCATACAATGAGCAGTTCTTC.